These 17 T cell receptor beta chains came from one sample sequenced in a study of T cell repertoires in cytomegalovirus infection. Each CDR3 protein is one row after TCRdb ran MiXCR on the reads. The sample holds some 900,000 distinct CDR3 sequences, about 33% seen once. Which antigens these TCRs recognize remains unknown. Specimen: cultured CD8+ T cells from PBMCs, collected from culture after CMV antigen stimulation. The source is a human donor in good health (CMV status not recorded). Some clones in this sample may be carry-over from other donors' samples.

The chain employs TRBV10-3 and TRBJ1-2; TRBD1 matches 7 bases. The germline V gene encodes CDR1 ENHRY and CDR2 SYGVKD. The ends lost 3 bases at V and 3 bases at J; junction bases unmatched: 13. This CDR3 has 17 amino acids. CDR3 loop: CAISDGRDRGADYGYTF. CDR3 coding DNA: TGTGCCATCAGTGACGGCCGGGACAGAGGAGCGGACTATGGCTACACCTTC.

This clonotype showed up just a few times. This chain links TRBV12-3 or TRBV12-4 with TRBJ2-7; 14 bases map to TRBD2. CDR3 length: 15 amino acids. Trimming removed 5 bases from V and 4 bases from J; junction bases left unmatched: 4. The CDR3 sequence is CASSVRTSGRYEQYF. The CDR3 DNA follows: TGTGCCAGCAGTGTCCGGACTAGCGGGAGGTACGAGCAGTACTTC.

V gene TRBV2 combines with J gene TRBJ1-3; D ambiguous. CDR1 and CDR2 from the germline V gene are SNHLY and FYNNEI. V lost 6 bases and J lost 0, with 12 bases in between. This CDR3 has 15 residues. CDR3: CASSGRDGSGNTIYF. CDR3 bases: TGTGCCAGCAGCGGTCGTGATGGCTCTGGAAACACCATATATTTT.

About this clonotype: It may be a read error: a sequence one base away is much more abundant. The V call is TRBV4-3, the J call TRBJ2-3, with D possibly matching TRBD1 (5 bases). Germline CDR1 reads LGHNA; CDR2 reads YSLEER. CDR3 length: 14 residues. Written as DNA, the CDR3 is TGCGCCAGCAGTCCACCCACAGGAGCAGATATGCAGTATTTT. Its protein product is CASSPPTGADMQYF.

V is TRBV6-2 or TRBV6-3 and J is TRBJ2-5, with D tentatively TRBD1 (5 bases). Germline CDR1 and CDR2: MNHEY and SVGEGT. The CDR3 contains 14 residues. Trimming stripped 5 bases from V and 1 base from J, with 11 bases between. The CDR3 is CASSGPQGQETQYF. The CDR3 nucleotides read TGTGCCAGCAGTGGCCCCCAGGGCCAAGAGACCCAGTACTTC.

This clonotype was counted only a few times. The rearrangement uses TRBV20-1 and TRBJ2-3, with 7 bases aligning to TRBD1. The CDR3 consists of 14 residues. J gave up 6 bases and V 3 bases, and 9 bases lay outside the gene matches. Per germline, CDR1 DFQATT and CDR2 SNEGSKA (reference sequence). The CDR3 loop is CSASGQVYSDTQYF. The CDR3 DNA reads as TGCAGTGCTAGTGGACAGGTTTATTCGGATACGCAGTATTTT.

This clonotype was seen more than once but under ten times. The V gene is TRBV7-2, the J gene TRBJ1-6; 7 positions match TRBD1. This CDR3 comprises 14 residues. Losses at the gene ends were 10 bases for V and 9 bases for J; bases not matched to a gene: 12. Germline V gene lookup returns CDR1 SGHTA and CDR2 FQGNSA. The CDR3 nucleotides read TGTGCCACCGCAGGGGGACTAACGATTTCACCCCTCCACTTT. It yields the protein CATAGGLTISPLHF.

This clonotype was observed a handful of times. The chain combines TRBV27 with TRBJ1-1; D perhaps matches TRBD1 (6 bases). The CDR3 length is 15 residues. The V gene lost 5 bases and the J gene lost 1 base, with 14 bases spanning the gap. The germline CDR1 and CDR2 sequences are MNHEY and SMNVEV (reference sequence). The CDR3 nucleotides read TGTGCCAGCAGTCCGATGACAGGCCCGAACACTGAAGCTTTCTTT. As protein: CASSPMTGPNTEAFF.

This chain links TRBV6-6 with TRBJ2-6; tentatively, D is TRBD1 (6 bases). Germline CDR1 MNHNY, CDR2 SVGAGI (reference sequence). There are 14 residues in the CDR3. Trimming took off 6 bases at V and 8 bases at J, with 14 bases between the two ends. CDR3 protein: CASSHGRDTNVLTF. Written as DNA, the CDR3 is TGTGCCAGCAGCCACGGAAGGGACACCAACGTCCTGACTTTC.

This clonotype was observed a few times. J is TRBJ2-2 and V is TRBV27; 10 bases fit TRBD1. Trimming cost V 2 bases and J 7 bases; bases outside gene matches: 7. Germline V gene lookup returns CDR1 MNHEY and CDR2 SMNVEV (reference sequence). The CDR3 contains 16 residues. CDR3 nucleotides: TGTGCCAGCAGTTTAACTCGGGACAGGGGTCTCGGGGAGCTGTTTTTT. Translating gives CASSLTRDRGLGELFF.

This clonotype was seen ten or more times. The CDR3 spells CASSFPLGGPKLQETQYF. CDR3 DNA sequence: TGTGCCAGCAGCTTCCCTTTGGGGGGCCCGAAACTACAAGAGACCCAGTACTTC. This chain joins TRBV7-9 and TRBJ2-5; tentatively, D is TRBD1 or TRBD2 (6 bases each). There are 18 residues in the CDR3. Trimming pared 3 bases from V and 2 bases from J, leaving 22 bases between. Germline CDR1 is SEHNR and CDR2 is FQNEAQ (reference sequence).

This clonotype has ten or more counts. The chain links TRBV12-3 or TRBV12-4 to TRBJ1-2, with D uncertain. With 3 bases removed from V and 3 bases from J, the gap between germline ends came to 23 bases. This CDR3 contains 18 residues. The CDR3 is CASSLGPWSHGKDYGYTF. The DNA of the CDR3 is TGTGCCAGCAGTTTGGGCCCTTGGAGCCATGGGAAGGACTATGGCTACACCTTC.

The chain has TRBV7-6 and TRBJ2-5, with 8 bases aligning to TRBD1. CDR1 and CDR2 (germline): SGHVS, FNYEAQ. The CDR3 consists of 15 residues. Trimming removed 0 bases from V and 7 bases from J; junction bases left unmatched: 7. The CDR3: CASSLAWTGTLTQYF. The CDR3 DNA reads as TGTGCCAGCAGCTTAGCGTGGACAGGGACCTTGACCCAGTACTTC.

The chain joins TRBV15 to TRBJ2-1, with 10 bases aligning to TRBD2. V gave up 0 bases and J gave up 9 bases; unmatched junction bases: 8. Germline CDR1 LNHNV, CDR2 YYDKDF (reference sequence). This CDR3 comprises 16 residues. CDR3 loop: CATSRDRSSGGGEQFF. CDR3 sequence (DNA): TGTGCCACCAGCAGAGATCGGTCTAGCGGGGGAGGTGAGCAGTTCTTC.

The V gene is TRBV29-1, the J gene TRBJ2-1; D might be TRBD2 (6 bases). V was shortened by 5 bases and J by 7 bases, with 18 bases between the two germline ends. Germline lookup yields CDR1 SQVTM and CDR2 ANQGSEA. This CDR3 spans 14 amino acids. CDR3 sequence: CSVLGTSEGNEQFF. CDR3 nucleotide sequence: TGCAGCGTTCTCGGGACTTCTGAGGGGAATGAGCAGTTCTTC.

V and J are TRBV27 and TRBJ2-3, with no clear D. CDR3 length equals 11 residues. Germline-derived CDR1 and CDR2 are MNHEY and SMNVEV (reference sequence). The ends were cut back, 8 bases at V and 3 bases at J, with 6 bases in the middle. CDR3 sequence: CASRTTDTQYF. The DNA of the CDR3 is TGTGCCAGCCGAACTACAGATACGCAGTATTTT.

The V and J genes are TRBV19 and TRBJ1-4, with D maybe TRBD1 (6 bases). The CDR3 extends over 16 amino acids. V was trimmed by 7 bases and J by 0 bases, leaving 15 bases between them. Germline V CDR1 and CDR2: LNHDA, SQIVND (reference sequence). This CDR3 is CASNGGDGATNEKLFF. CDR3 in DNA: TGTGCCAGTAACGGGGGCGACGGCGCAACTAATGAAAAACTGTTTTTT.